This T cell receptor beta chain was identified in a study of T-cell reconstitution after alpha-beta-depleted transplantation in children. This clonotype was observed a handful of times. Molecular barcoding with unique molecular identifiers was used for the TCRbeta library. TCRdb re-called the PCR reads through MiXCR, storing one row per CDR3 protein. The sample has some 840,000 distinct CDR3 sequences, about 15% seen once; the top ten hold under 6%. The CDR3 spans 16 residues. The source of this sequence is a male patient younger than 18 who had a stem cell transplant for acute lymphoblastic leukemia, so the T cells may come from the graft donor. The specimen was PBMCs, mostly from graft donor cells, collected 360 days after TCRalphabeta/CD19-depleted stem cell transplant. V and J are TRBV21-1 and TRBJ2-7; the tabulated D call, TRBD2, remains unverified against the DNA. TRBV21-1 is designated a pseudogene. CDR3 DNA: TGTGCCAGCAGCAAAGGGGGGACTCCGGGAAGCTACGAGCAGTACTTC. It specifies CASSKGGTPGSYEQYF.